This T cell receptor beta chain was sequenced for a study of shared clonotypes between healthy human individuals. Only CD45RO-negative cells positively selected for CCR7 counted as naive CD8 cells, so terminally differentiated effector memory CD45RA+ cells were excluded. V lost 5 bases, J lost 4 bases, and 18 bases lay in between. Germline assignment: CDR1 MNHEY and CDR2 SMNVEV (reference sequence). This CDR3 has 15 amino acids. The repertoire was sequenced with immunoSEQ multiplex PCR; TCRdb's copy has only in-frame clones and lacks some. The sample carries roughly 2.1 million clones, about 92% recorded once.

This chain uses TRBV27 with TRBJ2-7; D is perhaps TRBD2 (6 bases). The source material was naive CD8+ T cells from PBMCs. The origin of this receptor is a young man in good health. Some clones in this sample may be carry-over from other donors' samples. CDR3 region: CASSPTFGSAYEQYF. In DNA, the CDR3 is TGTGCCAGCAGTCCGACGTTCGGGAGTGCGTACGAGCAGTACTTC.